This TCR beta chain emerged from a study of T cells in localized non-small cell lung cancer. V lost 5 bases and J 3 bases, leaving 5 bases between the germline ends. In germline, CDR1 is GTSNPN, CDR2 SVGIG (reference sequence). The CDR3 extends over 11 amino acids. Libraries were prepared by immunoSEQ multiplex PCR; TCRdb keeps only in-frame clonotypes and omits some of them. The sample records over 15,000 clones, around 88% being singletons. This sequence originates from a male donor older than 55 with stage II squamous cell lung carcinoma. The sequencing used peripheral blood, collected before any cancer treatment. The chain is built from TRBV30 and TRBJ2-1, with D hard to call. CDR3 region: CAWELYNEQFF. The CDR3 DNA reads TGTGCCTGGGAGCTCTACAATGAGCAGTTCTTC.